This TCR beta chain stems from a study of blood T cell repertoires in COVID-19 (dated by TCRdb to 2020 to 2022). Regarding the research as a whole: Samples covering the acute and convalescent phases of COVID-19 were provided by collaborators in the United States, Italy and Spain. The dataset comprised deeply sampled blood TCRbeta repertoires from subjects exposed to, actively infected with, or recovered from COVID-19. The samples were drawn from two sources: the first 160 participants of the ongoing ImmuneRACE study, and over 950 subjects contributed by 6 global collaborators. Where available, HLA class I and class II types were taken from metadata supplied by the sample provider and were not determined by assay-based typing. The repertoires were released in a freely available public database intended as a resource for research on the immune response to SARS-CoV-2. Nearly every sample came with metadata listing a de-identified subject ID, COVID-19 status, age in years and sex. The material from the prospective study consisted of cDNA or gDNA derived from T cells, B-cell-depleted T cells, or PBMCs. What the study reported, not specific to this receptor: The amount of clinical and demographic metadata varied by source and participant and was provided uncurated.

TCRbeta CDR3 regions were amplified from genomic DNA by means of the immunoSEQ Assay, a bias-controlled multiplex PCR. The paper's data handling went like this. The number of nucleated cells in each sample was estimated from the amplification of reference gene primers within the assay. Sequence reads were collapsed and filtered to measure the absolute abundance of every unique TCRbeta CDR3 rearrangement. Productive Simpson clonality was computed per sample as the square root of Simpson's diversity index over productive rearrangements. Entries here come from immuneACCESS through TCRdb and include only in-frame sequences with V and J called. Some clones fail to appear in such tables; in the studies checked, an unresolved V gene covers under half of the shortfall, and the cause of the remainder is unknown. The V and J calls and clone size were taken over from that table, and D and trimming were inferred from the DNA. The sample table contains around 330,000 clones; only one count was recorded for roughly 90% of them. Clones ranked in the top ten supply roughly 8.9% of the sample.

Participants in the prospective study were aged 18 to 89 years, lived in 20 to 25 United States geographic areas, and enrolled through a virtual design. In the prospective study, cohorts were assigned on the basis of participant-reported clinical history obtained from a screening survey and a study questionnaire. Recovered participants in ImmuneRACE Cohort 3 were defined by two consecutive negative NP/OP PCR tests, clearance by a healthcare professional, or resolution of symptoms. Mobile phlebotomists in the prospective study collected whole blood, serum and a nasopharyngeal or oropharyngeal swab from every participant. Over a roughly 2-month period, participants in the prospective study had the option of providing additional blood draws and questionnaires. Before DNA extraction, blood samples from the prospective study were shipped at room temperature or frozen. On this clone itself: No cognate antigen has been identified for it. Per-base quality was not reported, and no clone a single base away is much larger than it.

The sequence was obtained from a woman between 40 and 50 years old who had recovered from COVID-19. The sequenced material came from PBMCs or T cells enriched from blood (not recorded which).

The bases are TGCGCCAGCAGCTTGGGGGACAGGGGAATGAACACTGAAGCTTTCTTT. Translated, this is CASSLGDRGMNTEAFF. The chain is encoded by TRBV5-1 joined to TRBJ1-1; 10 junctional bases match TRBD1. The CDR3 goes from the cysteine to the phenylalanine over 16 residues. CDR3 DNA is the only sequence kept; it has 48 bases, read in frame from the first base. For CDR1 and CDR2, the germline V gene lists SGHRS and YFSETQ. At the junction V is shortened by 0 bases and J by 0 bases; bases outside the gene matches: 2.